Each of the 15 T cell receptor beta chains below was sequenced from the same sample in a study of blood T cells in healthy people across ages. A second PCR, run for about 7 to 11 cycles, used a sample-barcoded 5' primer plus a J-beta primer mix. Via MiXCR, TCRdb re-called the 5' RACE reads, giving one row per CDR3 protein. The sample has around 400,000 distinct CDR3 sequences; more than 45% are singletons. Sequenced input: blood. The receptors derive from a man in his fifties or sixties in good health.

Only a few counts were recorded for this clonotype. This chain links TRBV4-1 with TRBJ2-1; TRBD2 matches at 14 bases. V trimming: 3 bases; J trimming: 10 bases; junction bases outside the gene matches: 8. This CDR3 is 16 amino acids long. The germline gives CDR1 MGHRA, CDR2 YSYEKL. Here the CDR3 DNA reads TGCGCCAGCAGCCAGACTAGCGGGGGGGCAATAAGGGAGCAGTTCTTC. Protein product: CASSQTSGGAIREQFF.

This clonotype has a count of ten or more. The chain combines TRBV27 with TRBJ1-1; no reliable D call. With 5 bases removed from V and 1 base from J, the gap between germline ends came to 8 bases. This CDR3 has 13 amino acids. Germline V gene sequence: CDR1 MNHEY, CDR2 SMNVEV (reference sequence). The CDR3 coding sequence is TGTGCCAGCAGTCGGGCCTGGAACACTGAAGCTTTCTTT. It translates to CASSRAWNTEAFF.

This clonotype was observed a handful of times. The chain joins TRBV12-3 or TRBV12-4 to TRBJ2-7, with 8 bases identical to TRBD2. V lost 2 bases, J lost 6 bases, and 6 bases stayed unmatched. The CDR3 is 14 amino acids. The CDR3 DNA follows: TGTGCCAGCAGTTTATTGGGACTAGTAGGCGAGCAGTACTTC. Protein sequence: CASSLLGLVGEQYF.

In its sample, this clonotype was seen a few times. The V call is TRBV6-5, the J call TRBJ2-7; a possible D gene is TRBD2 (6 bases). The CDR3 consists of 15 residues. Germline values: CDR1 MNHEY, CDR2 SVGAGI. V dropped 4 bases and J dropped 6 bases, with 19 bases sitting between them. CDR3 coding DNA: TGTGCCAGCAGTTCCCCGACAGCTGACGGGGGCGAGCAGTACTTC. Its protein is CASSSPTADGGEQYF.

The chain is built from TRBV11-2 and TRBJ2-1, with D tentatively TRBD1 (5 bases). The V end lost 2 bases, the J end lost 11 bases, and 13 bases lay between the germline ends. Per germline, CDR1 SGHAT and CDR2 FQNNGV. The CDR3 is 13 amino acids. The CDR3 sequence: CASSLPRRAKQFF. As DNA, the CDR3 is TGTGCCAGCAGCTTACCCCGCAGGGCCAAGCAGTTCTTC.

The V call is TRBV6-1, the J call TRBJ2-3; D uncertain. The CDR3 sequence is 15 residues long. V lost 6 bases, J lost 5 bases, and 18 bases lay in between. CDR1 and CDR2 (germline): MNHNS, SASEGT. The CDR3: CASSAVRRPVDTQYF. CDR3 coding DNA: TGTGCCAGCAGCGCCGTCCGCCGTCCAGTAGATACGCAGTATTTT.

This rearrangement joins TRBV6-5 to TRBJ2-1; 10 bases fit TRBD2. CDR1 is MNHEY and CDR2 is SVGAGI in the germline V gene. V was clipped by 6 bases and J by 8 bases; unmatched bases: 7. The CDR3 extends over 14 amino acids. In DNA form, the CDR3 reads TGTGCCAGCAGAGCTAGCGGGAGACTCCATGAGCAGTTCTTC. Translation gives CASRASGRLHEQFF.

Here the CDR3 reads CASSFGDNSYNEQYF. CDR3 coding DNA: TGCGCCAGCAGCTTTGGAGACAACTCCTACAATGAGCAGTACTTC. This chain links TRBV5-1 with TRBJ2-7; the D is unclear. CDR1 is SGHRS and CDR2 is YFSETQ in the germline V gene. Trimming took 2 bases from V and 7 from J, leaving 19 bases between them. This CDR3 spans 15 amino acids.

V is TRBV27 and J is TRBJ2-5; no clear D gene. The length of the CDR3 is 13 residues. From germline, CDR1 is MNHEY and CDR2 SMNVEV (reference sequence). The V end lost 2 bases, the J end lost 4 bases, and 8 bases lay between the germline ends. The CDR3 loop is CASSLRVRETQYF. CDR3 sequence (DNA): TGTGCCAGCAGTTTAAGGGTCCGAGAGACCCAGTACTTC.

The rearrangement links TRBV29-1 to TRBJ2-1, with no clear D. This CDR3 is built from 12 residues. Trimming took 0 bases from V and 6 from J, leaving 6 bases between them. Per the germline V gene, CDR1 is SQVTM and CDR2 is ANQGSEA. The CDR3 region has the DNA TGCAGCGTTGAAGAGGAGACCAATGAGCAGTTCTTC. Translating gives CSVEEETNEQFF.

This chain joins TRBV25-1 and TRBJ1-6, with TRBD1 as a possible D gene (5 bases). Trimming took 7 bases from V and 5 from J, leaving 15 bases between them. The CDR3 is 15 residues long. Looked up from germline, CDR1 is MGHDK and CDR2 is SYGVNS. CDR3 protein: CASTRMAGDNSPLHF. Written as DNA, the CDR3 is TGTGCCAGCACTCGAATGGCGGGGGATAATTCACCCCTCCACTTT.

V gene TRBV5-1 combines with J gene TRBJ2-5; possibly TRBD1 for D (6 bases). The DNA end favors TRBJ2-7, so the J call may be wrong. CDR3 size: 19 residues. Germline values: CDR1 SGHRS, CDR2 YFSETQ. The CDR3 reads CASSFGARGRGSRLYEQYF. The CDR3 nucleotides read TGCGCCAGCAGCTTTGGGGCCCGTGGCAGGGGCTCTCGGCTGTACGAGCAGTACTTC.

The CDR3 coding sequence is TGTGCCAGTAGTAAGAGGAGCTCTGGGGCCAACGTCCTGACTTTC. It yields the protein CASSKRSSGANVLTF. The chain has TRBV19 and TRBJ2-6, with D unresolved. Trimming took 4 bases from V and 0 from J, leaving 7 bases between them. CDR3 length: 15 residues. Germline CDR1 LNHDA, CDR2 SQIVND (reference sequence). Full variable domain (rest looked up from reference TRBV19 and TRBJ2-6): DGGITQSPKYLFRKEGQNVTLSCEQNLNHDAMYWYRQDPGQGLRLIYYSQIVNDFQKGDIAEGYSVSREKKESFPLTVTSAQKNPTAFYLCASSKRSSGANVLTFGAGSRLTVL.

The V and J genes are TRBV7-9 and TRBJ2-3; 9 bases are shared with TRBD2. J was trimmed by 3 bases and V by 5 bases; bases with no gene match: 9. Germline values: CDR1 SEHNR, CDR2 FQNEAQ (reference sequence). The CDR3 contains 16 residues. CDR3 sequence: CASSLLIAGVTDTQYF. The CDR3 DNA follows: TGTGCCAGCAGCCTTCTGATAGCGGGAGTTACAGATACGCAGTATTTT.

The genes are TRBV3-1 and TRBJ1-2; tentative D call: TRBD1 (6 bases). Per the germline V gene, CDR1 is LGHDT and CDR2 is YNNKEL (reference sequence). The V gene lost 6 bases and the J gene lost 7 bases, with 15 bases spanning the gap. This CDR3 has 13 amino acids. The CDR3 nucleotides are TGTGCCAGCAGAGTTGGCGGGGGCGGTGGCTACACCTTC. It yields the protein CASRVGGGGGYTF.